Presented here are 2 T cell receptor beta chains from one specimen sequenced in a study of blood T cell repertoires in COVID-19. Profiling relied on immunoSEQ multiplex PCR, and the TCRdb table lists in-frame clones only, not all of them. The data contain approximately 69,000 clones, around 81% of them singletons. Sequencing used peripheral blood. The receptors come from a woman in her 70s with acute or convalescent COVID-19.

In the case of this clone: The same CDR3 arises from other DNA sequences in this sample as well. V and J are TRBV18 and TRBJ2-7; 9 nucleotides agree with TRBD1. V lost 4 bases and J lost 2; bases outside the gene matches: 6. The CDR3 is 15 residues long. Per the germline V gene, CDR1 is KGHSH and CDR2 is LQKENI. The CDR3 loop is CASSQPGQGTYEQYF. The CDR3 region has the DNA TGTGCCAGCTCACAGCCGGGACAGGGAACCTACGAGCAGTACTTC.

This clone appeared many times. V and J are TRBV11-1 and TRBJ1-2; D is unresolved. This CDR3 is built from 15 residues. Germline CDR1 and CDR2: SGHAT and FQDESV (reference sequence). Between the trimmed V and J ends, which lost 5 bases and 2 bases, there was a span of 15 bases. CDR3 DNA sequence: TGTGCCAGCAGCGCTCACAGCGGGTCGAACTATGGCTACACCTTC. It encodes CASSAHSGSNYGYTF.